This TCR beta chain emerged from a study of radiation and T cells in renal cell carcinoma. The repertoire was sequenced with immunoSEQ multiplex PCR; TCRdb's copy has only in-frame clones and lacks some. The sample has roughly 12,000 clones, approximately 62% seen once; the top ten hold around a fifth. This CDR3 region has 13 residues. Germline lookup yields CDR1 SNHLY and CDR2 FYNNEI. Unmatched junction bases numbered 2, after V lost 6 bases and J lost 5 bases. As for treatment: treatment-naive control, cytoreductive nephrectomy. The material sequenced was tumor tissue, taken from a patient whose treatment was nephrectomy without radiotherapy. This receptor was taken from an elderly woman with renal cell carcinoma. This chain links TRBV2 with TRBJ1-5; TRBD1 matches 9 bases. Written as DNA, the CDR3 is TGTGCCAGCAGCCGGACAGGGGATCAGCCCCAGCATTTT. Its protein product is CASSRTGDQPQHF.